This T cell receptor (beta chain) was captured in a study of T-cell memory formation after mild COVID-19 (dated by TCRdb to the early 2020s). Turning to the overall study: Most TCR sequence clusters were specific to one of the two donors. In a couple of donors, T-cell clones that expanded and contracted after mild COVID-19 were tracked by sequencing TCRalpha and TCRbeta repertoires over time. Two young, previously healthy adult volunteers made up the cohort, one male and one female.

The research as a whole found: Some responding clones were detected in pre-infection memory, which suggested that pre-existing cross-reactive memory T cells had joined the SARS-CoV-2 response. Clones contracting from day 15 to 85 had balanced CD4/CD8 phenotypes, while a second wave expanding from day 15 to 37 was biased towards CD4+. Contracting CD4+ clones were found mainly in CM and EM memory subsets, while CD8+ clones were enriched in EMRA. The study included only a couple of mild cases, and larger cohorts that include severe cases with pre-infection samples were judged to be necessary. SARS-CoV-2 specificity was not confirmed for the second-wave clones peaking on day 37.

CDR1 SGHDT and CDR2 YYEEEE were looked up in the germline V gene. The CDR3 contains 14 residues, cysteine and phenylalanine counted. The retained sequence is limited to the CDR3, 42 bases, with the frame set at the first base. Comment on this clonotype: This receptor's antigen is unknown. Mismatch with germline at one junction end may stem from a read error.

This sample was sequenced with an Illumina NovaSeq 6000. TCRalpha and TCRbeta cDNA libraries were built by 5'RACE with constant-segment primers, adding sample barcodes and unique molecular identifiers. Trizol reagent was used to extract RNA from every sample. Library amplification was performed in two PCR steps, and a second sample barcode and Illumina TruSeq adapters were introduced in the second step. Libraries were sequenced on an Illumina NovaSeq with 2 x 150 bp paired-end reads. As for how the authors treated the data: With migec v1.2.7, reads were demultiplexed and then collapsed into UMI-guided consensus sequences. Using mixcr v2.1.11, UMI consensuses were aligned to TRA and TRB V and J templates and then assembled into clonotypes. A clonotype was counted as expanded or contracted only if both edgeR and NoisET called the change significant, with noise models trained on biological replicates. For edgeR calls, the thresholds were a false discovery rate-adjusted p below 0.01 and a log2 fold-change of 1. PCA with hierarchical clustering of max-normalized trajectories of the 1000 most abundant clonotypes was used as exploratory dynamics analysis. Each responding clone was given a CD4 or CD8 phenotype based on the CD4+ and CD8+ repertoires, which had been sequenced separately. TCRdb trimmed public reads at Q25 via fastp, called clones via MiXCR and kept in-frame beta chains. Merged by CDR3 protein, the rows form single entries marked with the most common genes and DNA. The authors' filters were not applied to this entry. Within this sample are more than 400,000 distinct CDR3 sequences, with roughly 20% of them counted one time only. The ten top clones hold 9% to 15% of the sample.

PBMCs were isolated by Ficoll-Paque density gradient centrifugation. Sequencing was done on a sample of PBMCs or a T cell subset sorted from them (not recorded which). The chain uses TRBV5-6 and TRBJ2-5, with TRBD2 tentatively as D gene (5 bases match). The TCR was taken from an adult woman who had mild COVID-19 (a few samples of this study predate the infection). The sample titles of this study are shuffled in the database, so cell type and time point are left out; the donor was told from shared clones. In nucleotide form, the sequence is TGTGCCAGCAGCCCCGAATACGGGGAAGAGAACCAGTACTTC. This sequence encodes CASSPEYGEENQYF.